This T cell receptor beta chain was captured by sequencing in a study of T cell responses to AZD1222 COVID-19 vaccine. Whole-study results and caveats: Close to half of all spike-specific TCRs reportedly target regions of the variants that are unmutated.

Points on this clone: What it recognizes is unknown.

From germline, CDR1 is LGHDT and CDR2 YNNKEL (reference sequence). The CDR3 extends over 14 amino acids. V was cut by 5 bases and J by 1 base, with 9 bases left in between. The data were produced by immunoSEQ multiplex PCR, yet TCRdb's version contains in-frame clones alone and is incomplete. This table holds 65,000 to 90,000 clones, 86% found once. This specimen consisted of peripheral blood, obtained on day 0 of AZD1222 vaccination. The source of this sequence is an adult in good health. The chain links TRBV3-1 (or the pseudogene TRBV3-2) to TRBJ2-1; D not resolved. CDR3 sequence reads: CASSAQGSYNEQFF. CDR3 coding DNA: TGTGCCAGCAGCGCACAAGGGTCCTACAATGAGCAGTTCTTC.